The 20 T cell receptor beta chains below come from one sample, sequenced in a study of T cell responses to AZD1222 COVID-19 vaccine. Method: immunoSEQ multiplex PCR; TCRdb's copy keeps in-frame clones and lacks some. The sample contains some 96,000 clones, about nine tenths of which appear only once. The sequencing used peripheral blood, collected on day 0 of AZD1222 vaccination. Source of these receptors: an adult in good health.

This sequence joins TRBV11-1 and TRBJ1-2, with 9 positions matching TRBD1. The CDR3 contains 13 residues. Trimming took 4 bases from V and 6 from J; bases not matched to a gene: 3. Per germline, CDR1 SGHAT and CDR2 FQDESV (reference sequence). The CDR3 nucleotides are TGTGCCAGCAGCTGGGGACAGGGCCATGGCTACACCTTC. This gives the protein CASSWGQGHGYTF.

The chain combines TRBV18 with TRBJ1-1; D may be TRBD1 (5 bases). Trimming removed 3 bases at V and 10 bases at J, with 18 bases between. CDR1 and CDR2 from the germline V gene are KGHSH and LQKENI. This CDR3 contains 14 residues. The CDR3 coding sequence is TGTGCCAGCTCACCCCAAGGGTGGGGGGACGGAGCTTTCTTT. Protein product: CASSPQGWGDGAFF.

This chain joins TRBV3-1 (or the pseudogene TRBV3-2) and TRBJ2-5, with 15 positions matching TRBD2. V lost 2 bases, J lost 2 bases, and 6 bases stayed unmatched. Germline assignment: CDR1 LGHDT and CDR2 YNNKEL (reference sequence). This CDR3 comprises 18 residues. CDR3 loop: CASSQWTSGRAIQETQYF. CDR3 bases: TGTGCCAGCAGCCAATGGACTAGCGGGAGGGCCATTCAAGAGACCCAGTACTTC.

The V and J genes are TRBV19 and TRBJ2-4; D unresolved. The CDR3 sequence is 17 residues long. Germline CDR1 is LNHDA and CDR2 is SQIVND (reference sequence). V was clipped by 2 bases and J by 0 bases, with 14 bases between them. CDR3 nucleotides: TGTGCCAGTAGTATAAGGTGGGATCCTCTAGCCAAAAACATTCAGTACTTC. Protein product: CASSIRWDPLAKNIQYF.

V gene TRBV6-2 or TRBV6-3 combines with J gene TRBJ1-5; D remains unclear. The germline gives CDR1 MNHEY, CDR2 SVGEGT. This CDR3 comprises 13 residues. Trimming removed 5 bases from V and 1 base from J, with 6 bases in between. The CDR3 region is CASSRLSNQPQHF. The CDR3 DNA follows: TGTGCCAGCAGTCGGTTGAGCAATCAGCCCCAGCATTTT.

The J gene is TRBJ2-3, the V gene TRBV13; 12 bases align to TRBD2. The CDR3 covers 20 residues. Germline trimming cut 2 bases from V and 6 bases from J; bases unmatched to any gene: 18. The germline CDR1 and CDR2 sequences are PRHDT and FYEKMQ (reference sequence). CDR3 protein: CASSLSRLGLAGGPWDTQYF. CDR3 DNA sequence: TGTGCCAGCAGCTTAAGTCGCCTCGGGCTAGCGGGAGGGCCGTGGGATACGCAGTATTTT.

CDR3 sequence (DNA): TGTGCCAGCAGCCCCAGGACAGGGGGGGTCACTGAAGCTTTCTTT. Its protein is CASSPRTGGVTEAFF. V and J are TRBV7-9 and TRBJ1-1; 10 bases fit TRBD1. Looked up from germline, CDR1 is SEHNR and CDR2 is FQNEAQ (reference sequence). The CDR3 loop spans 15 amino acids. Trimming cost V 5 bases and J 4 bases; bases outside gene matches: 7.

V gene TRBV7-2 combines with J gene TRBJ2-3; 11 bases line up with TRBD2. The CDR3 is made up of 16 amino acids. CDR1 SGHTA and CDR2 FQGNSA come from the germline V gene. Trimming at V came to 4 bases and at J to 6 bases, leaving 9 bases not matched to a gene. The chain's CDR3 is CASSWGTSGRRDTQYF. The CDR3 nucleotides read TGTGCCAGCAGCTGGGGGACTAGCGGTCGAAGGGATACGCAGTATTTT.

This chain uses TRBV2 with TRBJ2-4, with a possible D match to TRBD2 (5 bases). Per the germline V gene, CDR1 is SNHLY and CDR2 is FYNNEI. V lost 6 bases, J lost 4 bases, and 10 bases lay in between. The CDR3 has 13 residues. CDR3 sequence: CASSAEGKNIQYF. The CDR3 coding sequence is TGTGCCAGCAGCGCAGAGGGTAAAAACATTCAGTACTTC. Filled out from reference TRBV2 and TRBJ2-4, the complete variable domain reads EPEVTQTPSHQVTQMGQEVILRCVPISNHLYFYWYRQILGQKVEFLVSFYNNEISEKSEIFDDQFSVERPDGSNFTLKIRSTKLEDSAMYFCASSAEGKNIQYFGAGTRLSVL.

The count of this clone is one. This chain uses TRBV5-4 with TRBJ2-7; possible D gene TRBD2, 6 bases. Germline V lookup: CDR1 SGHNT, CDR2 YYREEE (reference sequence). The CDR3 is 16 amino acids. The V end lost 2 bases, the J end lost 0 bases, and 15 bases lay between the germline ends. The CDR3 nucleotides are TGTGCCAGCAGCTTAGGAGGGCTCCGGGGCTCCTACGAGCAGTACTTC. Translation gives CASSLGGLRGSYEQYF.

V and J are TRBV6-4 and TRBJ2-1; 7 bases are a match to TRBD1. The germline gives CDR1 MRHNA, CDR2 SNTAGT. With 6 bases clipped from V and 6 bases from J, the junction kept 5 bases outside the gene matches. The CDR3 has 13 amino acids. CDR3 loop: CASSPGTVNEQFF. In DNA, the CDR3 is TGTGCCAGCAGCCCCGGGACAGTCAATGAGCAGTTCTTC.

This chain uses TRBV5-8 with TRBJ2-7; 8 bases fit TRBD1. Per the germline V gene, CDR1 is SGHTS and CDR2 is YDEGEE. The CDR3 is 13 amino acids. The ends lost 1 base at V and 5 bases at J; junction bases unmatched: 2. CDR3: CASSLQGANEQYF. The CDR3 nucleotides read TGTGCCAGCAGCTTGCAGGGGGCAAACGAGCAGTACTTC.

This chain links TRBV6-1 with TRBJ2-1; 7 bases are a match to TRBD2. Germline loops: CDR1 MNHNS, CDR2 SASEGT. The J segment lost 3 bases and the V segment lost 1 base, leaving 3 bases of the junction unmatched. The CDR3 extends over 15 amino acids. CDR3: CASSEGLAVYNEQFF. Written as DNA, the CDR3 is TGTGCCAGCAGTGAAGGTCTAGCGGTCTACAATGAGCAGTTCTTC.

This clone has just a few counts. V is TRBV6-2 or TRBV6-3 and J is TRBJ2-1; 8 bases map to TRBD2. From germline, CDR1 is MNHEY and CDR2 SVGEGT. V was clipped by 5 bases and J by 7 bases; unmatched bases: 10. CDR3 length: 15 residues. The CDR3 loop reads CASSRSGGNSNEQFF. The CDR3 DNA is TGTGCCAGCAGTCGAAGCGGGGGTAACTCGAATGAGCAGTTCTTC.

As DNA, the CDR3 is TGTGCCAGTAGTGTCGACGTCACTAACTATGGCTACACCTTC. The encoded protein is CASSVDVTNYGYTF. The rearrangement joins TRBV19 to TRBJ1-2; D gene ambiguous. Trimming stripped 5 bases from V and 0 bases from J, with 10 bases between. Germline V gene sequence: CDR1 LNHDA, CDR2 SQIVND (reference sequence). The CDR3 has 14 amino acids.

The CDR3 here is CASSVGRLTDTQYF. The CDR3 coding sequence is TGTGCCAGCTCAGTTGGGCGTCTCACAGATACGCAGTATTTT. The rearrangement uses TRBV18 and TRBJ2-3; D gene ambiguous. Trimming stripped 5 bases from V and 2 bases from J, with 11 bases between. Per germline, CDR1 KGHSH and CDR2 LQKENI. The CDR3 sequence is 14 residues long.

This sequence joins TRBV5-1 and TRBJ1-1; D unclear. V lost 4 bases and J 2 bases, leaving 9 bases between the germline ends. This CDR3 spans 13 amino acids. Germline CDR1 is SGHRS and CDR2 is YFSETQ. The CDR3, as DNA: TGCGCCAGCAGCGTGACACTAAACACTGAAGCTTTCTTT. This codes for CASSVTLNTEAFF.

The gene calls are TRBV7-9 and TRBJ1-2, with 9 bases lining up with TRBD1. CDR1 SEHNR and CDR2 FQNEAQ come from the germline V gene (reference sequence). After removal of 5 bases from V and 4 bases from J, the junction contained 14 bases not matched to a gene. The CDR3 contains 17 residues. The CDR3, as DNA: TGTGCCAGCAGCGCCGGGGACAGGGCAAACGTTGGCTATGGCTACACCTTC. This codes for CASSAGDRANVGYGYTF.

V gene TRBV9 combines with J gene TRBJ2-3, with TRBD2 matching 12 bases. Germline V CDR1 and CDR2: SGDLS, YYNGEE. This CDR3 is 16 amino acids long. V lost 3 bases to trimming and J lost 5 bases; unmatched junction nucleotides: 7. The CDR3 sequence: CASSAFLAGGQDTQYF. CDR3 sequence (DNA): TGTGCCAGCAGCGCCTTTCTAGCGGGGGGGCAAGATACGCAGTATTTT.

The V and J genes are TRBV18 and TRBJ1-1; 9 bases map to TRBD1. This CDR3 comprises 17 residues. Losses at the gene ends were 3 bases for V and 0 bases for J; bases not matched to a gene: 8. Germline CDR1 KGHSH, CDR2 LQKENI. Written as DNA, the CDR3 is TGTGCCAGCTCACCCACAGGGGGCGCGCTATTGAACACTGAAGCTTTCTTT. This encodes CASSPTGGALLNTEAFF.